The subject of this entry is one T cell receptor beta chain. The data originate from a study of blood T cell repertoires in COVID-19. About the research overall: Researchers got acute and convalescent COVID-19 samples from the United States, Italy and Spain.

V lost 5 bases and J lost 2, with 13 bases in between. The germline gives CDR1 KGHSH, CDR2 LQKENI. The CDR3 loop spans 15 amino acids. TCRdb's copy holds only in-frame clones and misses some; the assay was immunoSEQ multiplex PCR. The table has 200,000 to 250,000 clones, roughly 85% seen once; the top ten hold roughly a sixth. This chain uses TRBV18 with TRBJ1-3; D not resolved. The sequenced sample was PBMCs or T cells enriched from blood (not recorded which). The sequence derives from a middle-aged man who had recovered from COVID-19. The CDR3 protein is CASSLDSQAGNTIYF. CDR3 sequence (DNA): TGTGCCAGCTCATTGGACTCCCAGGCTGGAAACACCATATATTTT. Complete variable domain (other parts from reference TRBV18 and TRBJ1-3): NAGVMQNPRHLVRRRGQEARLRCSPMKGHSHVYWYRQLPEEGLKFMVYLQKENIIDESGMPKERFSAEFPKEGPSILRIQQVVRGDSAAYFCASSLDSQAGNTIYFGEGSWLTVV.